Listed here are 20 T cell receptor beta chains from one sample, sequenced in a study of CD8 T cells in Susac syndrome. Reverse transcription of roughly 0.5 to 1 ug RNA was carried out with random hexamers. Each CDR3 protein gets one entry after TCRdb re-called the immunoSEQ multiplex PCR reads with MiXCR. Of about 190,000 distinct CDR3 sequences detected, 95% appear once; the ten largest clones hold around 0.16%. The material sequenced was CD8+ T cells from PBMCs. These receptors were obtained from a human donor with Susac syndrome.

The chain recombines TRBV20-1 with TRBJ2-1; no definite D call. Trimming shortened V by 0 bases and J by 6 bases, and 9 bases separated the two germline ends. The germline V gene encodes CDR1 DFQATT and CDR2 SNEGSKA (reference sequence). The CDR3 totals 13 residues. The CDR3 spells CSARDLSRNEQFF. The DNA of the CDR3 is TGCAGTGCTAGAGATCTTTCCCGCAATGAGCAGTTCTTC.

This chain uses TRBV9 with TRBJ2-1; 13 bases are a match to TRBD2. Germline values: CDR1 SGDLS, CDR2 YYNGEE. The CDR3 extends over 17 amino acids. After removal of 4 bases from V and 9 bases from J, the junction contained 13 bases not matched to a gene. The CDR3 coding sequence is TGTGCCAGCAGCCTCCGGACTAGCGGGGGAAGGTCGCGTGAGCAGTTCTTC. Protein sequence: CASSLRTSGGRSREQFF.

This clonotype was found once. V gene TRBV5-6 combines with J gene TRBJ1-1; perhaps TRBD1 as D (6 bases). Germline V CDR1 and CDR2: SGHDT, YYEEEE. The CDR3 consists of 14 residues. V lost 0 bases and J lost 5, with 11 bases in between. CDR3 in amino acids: CASSLGNRDTEAFF. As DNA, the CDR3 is TGTGCCAGCAGCTTGGGGAACAGGGATACTGAAGCTTTCTTT. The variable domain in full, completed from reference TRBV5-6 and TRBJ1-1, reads DAGVTQSPTHLIKTRGQQVTLRCSPKSGHDTVSWYQQALGQGPQFIFQYYEEEERQRGNFPDRFSGHQFPNYSSELNVNALLLGDSALYLCASSLGNRDTEAFFGQGTRLTVV.

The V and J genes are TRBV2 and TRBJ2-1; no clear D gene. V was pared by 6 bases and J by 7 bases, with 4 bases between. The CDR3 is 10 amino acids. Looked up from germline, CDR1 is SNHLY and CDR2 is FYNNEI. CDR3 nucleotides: TGTGCCAGCAGGACGAATGAGCAGTTCTTC. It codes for CASRTNEQFF.

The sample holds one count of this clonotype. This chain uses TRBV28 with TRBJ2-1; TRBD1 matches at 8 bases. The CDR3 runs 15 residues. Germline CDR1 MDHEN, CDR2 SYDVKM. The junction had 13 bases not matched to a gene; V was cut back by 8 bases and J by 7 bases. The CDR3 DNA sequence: TGTGCCAGCTGTCTTGGGCAGGGGGCGTGGAATGAGCAGTTCTTC. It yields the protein CASCLGQGAWNEQFF.

CDR3 DNA: TGTGCCAGCTCACCACCGACGTCAGAGAAGCCCCTAAACTCTGGGGCCAACGTCCTGACTTTC. Translation: CASSPPTSEKPLNSGANVLTF. This chain links TRBV18 with TRBJ2-6; D uncertain. Trimming stripped 0 bases from V and 0 bases from J, with 21 bases between. The CDR3 runs 21 residues. Germline assignment: CDR1 KGHSH and CDR2 LQKENI. The variable domain in full, completed from reference TRBV18 and TRBJ2-6, reads NAGVMQNPRHLVRRRGQEARLRCSPMKGHSHVYWYRQLPEEGLKFMVYLQKENIIDESGMPKERFSAEFPKEGPSILRIQQVVRGDSAAYFCASSPPTSEKPLNSGANVLTFGAGSRLTVL.

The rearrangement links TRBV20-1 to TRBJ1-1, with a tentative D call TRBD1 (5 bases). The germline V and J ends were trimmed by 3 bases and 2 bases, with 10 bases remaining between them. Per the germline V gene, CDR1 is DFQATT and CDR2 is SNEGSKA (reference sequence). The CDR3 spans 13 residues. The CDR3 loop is CSARGRVNTEAFF. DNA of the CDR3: TGCAGTGCTAGGGGCAGGGTTAACACTGAAGCTTTCTTT.

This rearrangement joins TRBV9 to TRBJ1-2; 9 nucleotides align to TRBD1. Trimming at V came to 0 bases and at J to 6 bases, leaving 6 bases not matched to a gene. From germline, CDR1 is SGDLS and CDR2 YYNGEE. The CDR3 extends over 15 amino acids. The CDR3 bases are TGTGCCAGCAGCGTAGGCGGGACAGGGAAGGATGGCTACACCTTC. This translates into CASSVGGTGKDGYTF.

The CDR3 region has the DNA TGTGCCAGCAGCGCGGGCCTTCATAATGAAAAACTGTTTTTT. Its protein is CASSAGLHNEKLFF. The chain is built from TRBV5-4 and TRBJ1-4; no definite D call. Per germline, CDR1 SGHNT and CDR2 YYREEE (reference sequence). The CDR3 has 14 residues. Between the trimmed V and J ends, which lost 4 bases and 4 bases, there was a span of 11 bases.

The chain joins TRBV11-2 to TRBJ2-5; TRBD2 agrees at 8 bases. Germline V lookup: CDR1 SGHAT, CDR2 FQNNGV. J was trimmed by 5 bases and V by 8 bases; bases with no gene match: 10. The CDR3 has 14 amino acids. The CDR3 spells CASCSGREVETQYF. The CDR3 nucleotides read TGTGCCAGCTGTAGTGGGCGGGAGGTGGAGACCCAGTACTTC.

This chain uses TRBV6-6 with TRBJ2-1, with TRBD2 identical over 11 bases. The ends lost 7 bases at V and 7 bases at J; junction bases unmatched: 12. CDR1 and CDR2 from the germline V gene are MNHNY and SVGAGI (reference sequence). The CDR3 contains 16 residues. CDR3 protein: CASISDLAGGPNEQFF. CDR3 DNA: TGTGCCAGCATTTCCGACCTAGCGGGAGGTCCGAATGAGCAGTTCTTC.

As DNA, the CDR3 is TGTGCCAGTAGTTGGGGGACAGGGGATCAGCCCCAGCATTTT. Translation: CASSWGTGDQPQHF. V gene TRBV19 combines with J gene TRBJ1-5; 10 nucleotides line up with TRBD1. Germline lookup yields CDR1 LNHDA and CDR2 SQIVND (reference sequence). The trim removed 5 bases at V and 5 bases at J, leaving 3 bases unmatched. This CDR3 has 14 residues.

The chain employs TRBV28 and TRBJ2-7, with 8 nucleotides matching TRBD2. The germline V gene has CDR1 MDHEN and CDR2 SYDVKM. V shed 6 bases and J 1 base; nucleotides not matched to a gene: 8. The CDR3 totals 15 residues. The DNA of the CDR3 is TGTGCCAGCAGGAAGACTAGCGTCACTTCCTACGAGCAGTACTTC. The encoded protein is CASRKTSVTSYEQYF.

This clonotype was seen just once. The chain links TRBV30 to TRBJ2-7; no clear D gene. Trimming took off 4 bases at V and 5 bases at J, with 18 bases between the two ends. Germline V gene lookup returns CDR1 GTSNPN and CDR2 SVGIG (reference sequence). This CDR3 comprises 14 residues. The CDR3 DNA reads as TGTGCCTGGACAGAGGACGTATCCTACCACGAGCAGTACTTC. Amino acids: CAWTEDVSYHEQYF.

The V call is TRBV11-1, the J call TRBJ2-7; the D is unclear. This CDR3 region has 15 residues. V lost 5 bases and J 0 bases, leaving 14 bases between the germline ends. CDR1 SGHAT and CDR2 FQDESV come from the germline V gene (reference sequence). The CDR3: CASSLRHVNSYEQYF. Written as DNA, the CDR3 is TGTGCCAGCAGCCTTCGACATGTAAACTCCTACGAGCAGTACTTC.

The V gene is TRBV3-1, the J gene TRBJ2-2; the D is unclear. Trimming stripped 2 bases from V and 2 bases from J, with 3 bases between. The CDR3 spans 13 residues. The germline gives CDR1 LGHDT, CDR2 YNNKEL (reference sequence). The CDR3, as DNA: TGTGCCAGCAGCCAAAGTAACACCGGGGAGCTGTTTTTT. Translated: CASSQSNTGELFF.

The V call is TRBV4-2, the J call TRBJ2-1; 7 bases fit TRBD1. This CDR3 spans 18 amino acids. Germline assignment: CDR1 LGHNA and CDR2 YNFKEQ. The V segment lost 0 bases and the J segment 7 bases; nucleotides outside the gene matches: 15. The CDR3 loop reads CASSQEVIGWETGNEQFF. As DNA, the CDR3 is TGTGCCAGCAGCCAAGAAGTAATTGGGTGGGAGACAGGGAATGAGCAGTTCTTC.

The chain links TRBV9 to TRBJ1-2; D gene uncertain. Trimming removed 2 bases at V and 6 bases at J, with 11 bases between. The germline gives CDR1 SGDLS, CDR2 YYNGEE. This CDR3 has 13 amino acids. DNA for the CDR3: TGTGCCAGCAGCGTCACCCTAAGTGATGGCTACACCTTC. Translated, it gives CASSVTLSDGYTF.

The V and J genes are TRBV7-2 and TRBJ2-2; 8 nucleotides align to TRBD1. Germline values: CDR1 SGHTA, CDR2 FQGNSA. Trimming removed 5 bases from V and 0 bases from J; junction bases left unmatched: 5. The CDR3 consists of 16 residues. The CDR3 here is CASSLLGQANTGELFF. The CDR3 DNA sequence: TGTGCCAGCAGCCTGCTGGGACAGGCGAACACCGGGGAGCTGTTTTTT.

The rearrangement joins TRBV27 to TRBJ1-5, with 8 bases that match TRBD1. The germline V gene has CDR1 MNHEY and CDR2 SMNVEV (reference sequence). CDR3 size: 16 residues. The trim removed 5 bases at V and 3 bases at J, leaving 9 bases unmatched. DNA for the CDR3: TGTGCCAGCAGTCCGTCGACAGGGGTAGTCAATCAGCCCCAGCATTTT. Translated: CASSPSTGVVNQPQHF.